This TCR beta chain appears in the sequencing data of a study of OX40 agonist ivuxolimab in advanced cancers. Assay used: immunoSEQ multiplex PCR; TCRdb lists only in-frame clones, some missing. The sample yields more than 50,000 clones, 75% to 85% seen once. The germline V gene has CDR1 MNHEY and CDR2 SVGAGI. The CDR3 spans 16 residues. V gave up 3 bases and J gave up 1 base; unmatched junction bases: 2. The genes are TRBV6-5 and TRBJ2-2, with TRBD2 matching over 10 bases. This specimen was CD4+ or CD8+ T cells sorted from blood, taken in a trial of the OX40 agonist ivuxolimab. The TCR originated in an adult with an advanced solid tumor such as melanoma, head and neck, liver or kidney cancer. CDR3 sequence reads: CASSYSGGRNTGELFF. CDR3 nucleotides: TGTGCCAGCAGTTATAGCGGGGGGCGGAACACCGGGGAGCTGTTTTTT.